This TCR beta chain is from a study of blood T cells in healthy people across ages. Whole-study findings and limits: Without sorted subsets, naive and antigen-experienced compartments could not be conclusively compared. Older individuals had lower TCR beta diversity per million T cells (the decline was roughly linear).

This clonotype was counted a few times. The target antigen is unknown. Trimming removed 7 bases from V and 9 bases from J; junction bases left unmatched: 16. Germline V gene lookup returns CDR1 MNHEY and CDR2 SMNVEV (reference sequence). The CDR3 sequence is 15 residues long. A second about 6 to 12 cycle PCR used barcoded and J-beta primers. Individual samples furnished no less than 2.5 million CDR3-containing paired-end reads apiece. TCRdb passed the 5' RACE reads through MiXCR, listing each CDR3 protein once. The sample has about a million distinct CDR3 sequences; about 44% are singletons. Input material: blood. The chain joins TRBV27 to TRBJ2-3, with TRBD2 matching over 7 bases. This receptor was identified in a man aged 30 to 45 in good health. The CDR3 bases are TGTGCCAGCACCCTACGGAGCGGGGAAGAGTCGACGCAGTATTTT. Protein product: CASTLRSGEESTQYF.